This entry describes one T cell receptor (beta chain). This clone was counted between two and nine times. Its recognized antigen is unknown. Nothing much larger sits one base from this clone, and base qualities are not available. Library creation used the immunoSEQ multiplex PCR assay. In the original analysis: A statistical classification framework was built for diagnosing cytomegalovirus status from the catalog of TCR beta chain sequences. The source is immuneACCESS, and TCRdb retained only in-frame sequences with V and J called. Part of the clones is not carried over; for the studies checked, unresolved V genes explain less than half of this, and the remainder is unexplained. The V and J calls and the clone size are those of that table, but D and trimming were determined from the DNA. The table for this sample lists a few hundred thousand clones; just over 85% of them were counted only once. The leading ten clones occupy just under 3% of the sample.

This specimen belongs to a study of cytomegalovirus exposure and HLA in healthy donors (dated by TCRdb to the late 2010s). Describing the broader study: According to a later analysis, the approximately 120 validation repertoires were produced on the same platform as the 666 repertoires of the first cohort. The aim of the study was to test whether cataloging public T cell receptors could identify signatures of past pathogen exposure. Along with the approximately 700-subject first cohort, a separate validation cohort of 120 different subjects was used. High-throughput TCR immunosequencing, statistical association of individual TCRs with disease status, and machine learning were combined to predict cytomegalovirus infection status.

The donors belonged to the validation cohort of over a hundred subjects, which was separate from the approximately 700-subject first cohort. The germline V gene sets CDR1 to MNHNS and CDR2 to SASEGT. Ends trimmed: V by 3 bases, J by 3 bases; bases unmatched to a gene: 4. The CDR3 runs 15 amino acids, cysteine and phenylalanine included. Only the CDR3 part of the read is kept: 45 bases, read in frame from the first base. What the authors observed across the whole study: Three of the identified cytomegalovirus-associated TCR beta chains were confirmed in vitro to be specific for cytomegalovirus antigens. The classifier was reported to diagnose cytomegalovirus status with high specificity and sensitivity in both the original cohort and the validation cohort. Across donors, most TCR sequences were observed very rarely, whereas some public TCRs were present in many individuals. In a later analysis, TCRs clustered in the first cohort were found to also tend to co-occur in the 120 validation repertoires, with approximately 93% of cluster scores above 0. The authors suggested that the approach could potentially be extended to other disease states and immunological phenotypes. The validation cohort had no HLA typing available for a later analysis, so co-occurrence within that cohort was assessed over all 120 or so repertoires. In the study, 164 TCR beta chains were listed as associated with cytomegalovirus.

This clonotype was obtained from a woman aged 18-29 years in good health and CMV-seronegative. The V and J genes are TRBV6-1 and TRBJ1-5; the central 8 bases match TRBD1. Sequenced input: PBMCs. The DNA sequence follows: TGTGCCAGCAGTGAGACAGGGGAGAACAATCAGCCCCAGCATTTT. Protein translation: CASSETGENNQPQHF.